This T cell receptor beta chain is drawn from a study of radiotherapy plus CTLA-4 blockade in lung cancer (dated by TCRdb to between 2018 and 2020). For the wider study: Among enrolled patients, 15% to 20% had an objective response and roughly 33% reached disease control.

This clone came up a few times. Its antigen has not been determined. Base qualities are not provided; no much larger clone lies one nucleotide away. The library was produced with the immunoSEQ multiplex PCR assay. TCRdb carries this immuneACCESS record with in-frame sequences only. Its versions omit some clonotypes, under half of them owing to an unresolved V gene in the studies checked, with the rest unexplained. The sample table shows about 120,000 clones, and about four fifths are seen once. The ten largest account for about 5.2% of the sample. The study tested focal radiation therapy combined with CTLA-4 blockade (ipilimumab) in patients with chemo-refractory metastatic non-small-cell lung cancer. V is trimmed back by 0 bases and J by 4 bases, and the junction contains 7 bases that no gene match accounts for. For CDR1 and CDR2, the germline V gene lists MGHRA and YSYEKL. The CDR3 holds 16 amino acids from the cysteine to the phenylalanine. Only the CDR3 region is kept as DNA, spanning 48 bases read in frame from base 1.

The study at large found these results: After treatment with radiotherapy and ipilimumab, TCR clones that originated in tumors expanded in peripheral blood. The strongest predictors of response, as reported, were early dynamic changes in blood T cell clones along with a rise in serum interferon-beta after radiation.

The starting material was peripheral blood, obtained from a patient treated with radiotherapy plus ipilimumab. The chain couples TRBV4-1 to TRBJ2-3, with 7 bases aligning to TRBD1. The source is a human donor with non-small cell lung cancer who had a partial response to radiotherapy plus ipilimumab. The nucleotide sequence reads TGCGCCAGCAGCCAAGATACAGGGGTGTTCGCAGATACGCAGTATTTT. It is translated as CASSQDTGVFADTQYF.